This is a list of T cell receptor beta chains from one sample in a study of blood T cell repertoires in COVID-19. The method was immunoSEQ multiplex PCR; TCRdb's version includes in-frame clones alone and lacks a portion of them. The sample shows about 24,000 clones, roughly nine tenths of them seen only once. The sequenced material came from peripheral blood. These receptor sequences come from a man in his 70s with COVID-19, enrolled during active disease. Both conserved end residues are part of each CDR3. D genes are given only for firm matches.

v_gene	d_gene	j_gene	CDR3aa
TRBV19	.	TRBJ1-4	CASSKQGPATNEKLFF
TRBV19	TRBD1	TRBJ2-7	CASSPEQGAYEQYF
TRBV4-2	.	TRBJ2-5	CASSRGSGDQETQYF
TRBV7-2	.	TRBJ2-7	CASRSGLSLEQYF
TRBV10-1	TRBD1	TRBJ1-3	CASSQGAKSGNTIYF
TRBV6-5	.	TRBJ1-4	CASSYSTATNEKLFF
TRBV3-1/TRBV3-2	TRBD1	TRBJ1-3	CASSQGQGAGTIYF
TRBV2	.	TRBJ1-2	CASSEALRGQTGGYTF
TRBV9	.	TRBJ2-1	CASSASSMSEQFF
TRBV11-2	.	TRBJ2-7	CASSLVLRYEQYF
TRBV11-2	.	TRBJ2-2	CASSLDLRTGAAGELFF
TRBV27	TRBD1	TRBJ1-1	CASSSGQGGSLNTEAFF
TRBV7-2	.	TRBJ2-1	CASSLSRQGNEQFF
TRBV4-1	TRBD2	TRBJ2-3	CASSQEGGMRTDTQYF
TRBV5-6	TRBD1	TRBJ2-2	CASSLRGLRTGELFF
TRBV19	TRBD1	TRBJ2-7	CASRTLTGTEQYF
TRBV11-2	TRBD2	TRBJ2-3	CASSAGAGGPTDTQYF
TRBV2	TRBD2	TRBJ2-1	CASSEGSGRRWNEQFF
TRBV4-1	.	TRBJ1-2	CASSPAEGTPLYGYTF
TRBV19	TRBD1	TRBJ1-2	CASSVQGADGYGYTF
TRBV4-1	.	TRBJ1-2	CASSQGGTLNGYTF
TRBV12-3/TRBV12-4	.	TRBJ2-1	CASNSYRDNEQFF
TRBV18	TRBD1	TRBJ2-4	CASSPTRQGIRNIQYF
TRBV29-1	TRBD1	TRBJ1-2	CSVAQGLNYGYTF
TRBV5-1	TRBD1	TRBJ1-3	CASSSVTGASGNTIYF
TRBV9	.	TRBJ2-3	CASSVGPSGTDTQYF
TRBV5-8	TRBD1	TRBJ1-2	CASRLRGQGIGGYTF
TRBV6-5	TRBD1	TRBJ1-1	CASKRTGGSNTEAFF
TRBV7-2	.	TRBJ2-5	CASSENREQETQYF
TRBV4-1	TRBD1	TRBJ1-5	CASSAIGQGDQPQHF
TRBV5-6	.	TRBJ1-3	CASSLGDSGNTIYF
TRBV6-2/TRBV6-3	.	TRBJ2-7	CASSLGVAEQYF
TRBV5-1	TRBD2	TRBJ2-3	CASRGLAGAYTDTQYF
TRBV5-1	.	TRBJ2-7	CASSWGGGYEQYF
TRBV19	.	TRBJ1-3	CATKRQFFSGNTIYF
TRBV6-5	.	TRBJ1-1	CASSSVSLMNTEAFF
TRBV24-1	.	TRBJ2-7	CATSDNAPNSEQYF
TRBV12-5	.	TRBJ1-1	CASGLWGVTEAFF
TRBV30	TRBD2	TRBJ2-1	CAWSVRLAGAREQFF
TRBV18	.	TRBJ1-3	CASSPLESTGNTIYF
TRBV4-1	.	TRBJ1-1	CASSQALPQGMNTEAFF
TRBV5-4	.	TRBJ1-1	CASSLVGWTEAFF
TRBV27	.	TRBJ1-1	CASSPLTVNTEAFF
TRBV7-8	.	TRBJ1-4	CASSKHRTATNEKLFF